The rows below give T cell receptor beta chains drawn from one sample of a study of T cells of healthy individuals. TCRdb used MiXCR to reprocess the 5' RACE reads, holding one entry per CDR3 protein. There are 95,000 to 100,000 distinct CDR3 sequences in the sample; roughly a sixth occur only once, and roughly 6.1% lies in the top ten. All receptors derive from a human donor in good health. The CDR3 runs from the conserved cysteine through the conserved F or W. Fields, in order: D gene, J gene, clone size, V gene, CDR3 DNA, CDR3 protein. A D gene is named only where the DNA matches it firmly. The size field is filled for only some rows; it gives once, few, many or a size class.

>.|TRBJ2-7|.|TRBV6-2/TRBV6-3
TGTGCCAGCAGTTACTCGACCGACGAGCAGTACTTC
CASSYSTDEQYF
>.|TRBJ1-1|many|TRBV5-8
TGTGCCAGCAGCCCAGGACGGCCGGGCACTGAAGCTTTCTTT
CASSPGRPGTEAFF
>TRBD1|TRBJ2-1|few|TRBV7-9
TGTGCCAGCAGCTTAGCCTTAGGGACAGAGGTTCATGAGCAGTTCTTC
CASSLALGTEVHEQFF
>.|TRBJ1-3|.|TRBV4-3
TGCGCCAGCAGCCAAGACCGGGCGGAGACCATATATTTT
CASSQDRAETIYF
>TRBD2|TRBJ2-7|many|TRBV29-1
TGCAGCGTGGTGACTAGCGGGAGGAACGAGCAGTACTTC
CSVVTSGRNEQYF
>TRBD1|TRBJ2-2|few|TRBV28
TGTGCCAGCAGTTTGCAGGGGGTCACCGGGGAGCTGTTTTTT
CASSLQGVTGELFF
>.|TRBJ2-3|few|TRBV5-8
TGTGCCAGCAGGGAGGAGGCCGATACGCAGTATTTT
CASREEADTQYF
>.|TRBJ1-5|.|TRBV5-1
TGCGCCAGCAGCTTGGGGGAGACGGGGCAGCCCCAGCATTTT
CASSLGETGQPQHF
>.|TRBJ2-1|many|TRBV5-6
TGTGCCAGCTTGACAAACAATGAGCAGTTCTTC
CASLTNNEQFF
>.|TRBJ2-5|many|TRBV5-1
TGCGCCAGCAGCTTAGTGACAGGACGAGAGACCCAGTACTTC
CASSLVTGRETQYF
>.|TRBJ2-3|few|TRBV30
TGTGCCTGGAACCGCAACGGGGAAGATACGCAGTATTTT
CAWNRNGEDTQYF
>.|TRBJ1-6|many|TRBV25-1
TGTGCCAGCAGCAACAGGGCCACCTATAATTCACCCCTCCACTTT
CASSNRATYNSPLHF
>.|TRBJ2-3|.|TRBV7-8
TGTGCCAGCAGCTCTCCCCCTTTAGTCAGGGCAGATACGCAGTATTTT
CASSSPPLVRADTQYF
>TRBD1|TRBJ2-1|.|TRBV5-1
TGCGCCAGCAGCTTGATGACAGGGTCCTACAATGAGCAGTTCTTC
CASSLMTGSYNEQFF
>.|TRBJ1-2|many|TRBV11-2
TGTGCCAGCGCAACCGGGGTTGGCTATGGCTACACCTTC
CASATGVGYGYTF
>.|TRBJ2-3|many|TRBV19
TGTGCCAGTAACCCTCATGGCGTAGTTCTAACACCTAGCACAGATACGCAGTATTTT
CASNPHGVVLTPSTDTQYF
>.|TRBJ1-2|many|TRBV10-3
TGTGCCATCGAGGGCAGAAATAACTATGGCTACACCTTC
CAIEGRNNYGYTF
>.|TRBJ1-2|.|TRBV18
TGTGCCAGCTCACCAGGGCAGCGCATCTATGGCTACACCTTC
CASSPGQRIYGYTF